These 18 T cell receptor beta chains share one sample of origin, sequenced in a study of Graves' ophthalmopathy and Graves' hyperthyroidism. Amplification from RNA transcripts yielded the TCR beta CDR3 regions. Amplification began with first-round RT-PCR using HTBI primers, then second-round multiplex PCR was performed. TCRdb reanalysed the multiplex PCR reads using MiXCR and keeps one entry per CDR3 protein. Among more than 550,000 distinct CDR3 sequences listed, about 38% were seen once. Sequencing was carried out using peripheral blood. The receptors were sampled from an adult man with Graves' ophthalmopathy.

The chain has TRBV2 and TRBJ2-1, with 7 bases fitting TRBD1. Germline V gene data show CDR1 as SNHLY and CDR2 as FYNNEI. The ends lost 7 bases at V and 2 bases at J; junction bases unmatched: 8. CDR3 length: 15 residues. In DNA, the CDR3 is TGTGCCAGCAAAGATAGGACAGGCGCCTACAATGAGCAGTTCTTC. It specifies CASKDRTGAYNEQFF.

As to this clonotype: The conserved phenylalanine or tryptophan is not found at the CDR3 terminus, so this likely reflects a read error. V usage is TRBV10-3 and J usage is TRBJ2-2; D may match TRBD1 or TRBD2 (7 bases each). Germline assignment: CDR1 ENHRY and CDR2 SYGVKD. The CDR3 runs to 15 residues. In DNA form, the CDR3 reads TGTGCCAGCAGTTCTCTCGGGGAGGGGGCCGGAGAGCTGTTTTCT. Protein sequence: CASSSLGEGAGELFS.

This clonotype was detected many times. This chain uses TRBV29-1 with TRBJ1-2, with D uncertain. The CDR3 totals 13 residues. Per germline, CDR1 SQVTM and CDR2 ANQGSEA. Trimming took 5 bases from V and 5 from J, leaving 15 bases between them. This chain's CDR3 is CSVRSIGQYGYTF. For the CDR3, the DNA is TGCAGCGTTCGGAGTATAGGCCAATATGGCTACACCTTC.

This rearrangement joins TRBV10-3 to TRBJ1-4; D is possibly TRBD1 (6 bases). This CDR3 is 13 amino acids long. V lost 7 bases and J lost 7, with 13 bases in between. Germline V gives CDR1 ENHRY, CDR2 SYGVKD. As DNA, the CDR3 is TGTGCCATCACGGGGAGGGGGGGTGAAAAACTGTTTTTT. This gives the protein CAITGRGGEKLFF.

This clonotype appeared a few times. This chain joins TRBV19 and TRBJ1-5, with D hard to call. The CDR3 sequence is 17 residues long. With 4 bases removed from V and 6 bases from J, the gap between germline ends came to 22 bases. CDR1 is LNHDA, CDR2 SQIVND, per germline (reference sequence). The CDR3 reads CASSTSGARIRIQPQHF. CDR3 nucleotides: TGTGCCAGTAGTACATCAGGTGCTCGGATTCGGATTCAGCCCCAGCATTTT.

This clonotype appeared many times. The chain employs TRBV11-2 and TRBJ2-7; 7 bases map to TRBD1. Unmatched junction bases numbered 4, after V lost 5 bases and J lost 0 bases. The CDR3 contains 14 residues. Germline V gives CDR1 SGHAT, CDR2 FQNNGV. The CDR3 region has the DNA TGTGCCAGCAGCACCGGACAGGACTCCTACGAGCAGTACTTC. Its protein product is CASSTGQDSYEQYF.

The V call is TRBV2, the J call TRBJ2-1; TRBD1 or TRBD2 may be the D gene (5 bases each). This CDR3 is built from 15 residues. CDR1 and CDR2 (germline): SNHLY, FYNNEI. V lost 7 bases, J lost 10 bases, and 23 bases lay in between. The CDR3 sequence is CASTIRDLGAPEQFF. The DNA for the CDR3 is TGTGCCAGCACTATCCGGGACCTCGGGGCACCGGAGCAGTTCTTC.

The V and J genes are TRBV10-3 and TRBJ1-1; no definite D call. The germline V and J ends were trimmed by 10 bases and 3 bases, with 15 bases remaining between them. Per the germline V gene, CDR1 is ENHRY and CDR2 is SYGVKD. The CDR3 covers 13 residues. CDR3 region: CASGQTADTEAFF. Here the CDR3 DNA reads TGTGCCAGCGGCCAGACGGCCGACACTGAAGCTTTCTTT.

This clonotype was found many times. The chain carries TRBV10-3 and TRBJ2-2; D remains unclear. Germline V lookup: CDR1 ENHRY, CDR2 SYGVKD. The CDR3 length is 11 residues. The ends were cut back, 5 bases at V and 6 bases at J, with 4 bases in the middle. Written as DNA, the CDR3 is TGTGCCATCAGTTCACCCGGGGAGCTGTTTTTT. It translates to CAISSPGELFF.

The chain combines TRBV25-1 with TRBJ2-5; D is undetermined. CDR3 length: 13 residues. V was cut by 3 bases and J by 4 bases, with 9 bases left in between. The germline V gene encodes CDR1 MGHDK and CDR2 SYGVNS. This CDR3 reads CASSDVVRETQYF. CDR3 coding DNA: TGTGCCAGCAGTGACGTGGTTAGAGAGACCCAGTACTTC.

This clonotype was observed at least ten times. The V and J genes are TRBV7-2 and TRBJ1-2; unclear D gene. The CDR3 runs to 12 residues. Germline loops: CDR1 SGHTA, CDR2 FQGNSA. The germline V and J ends were trimmed by 0 bases and 6 bases, with 5 bases remaining between them. CDR3 sequence reads: CASSLASNGYTF. CDR3 nucleotides: TGTGCCAGCAGCTTAGCGTCGAATGGCTACACCTTC.

V and J are TRBV7-3 and TRBJ1-6; possible D gene TRBD1, 6 bases. The length of the CDR3 is 17 residues. The germline CDR1 and CDR2 sequences are SGHTA and FQGTGA. The V gene lost 6 bases and the J gene lost 0 bases, with 15 bases spanning the gap. The CDR3 coding sequence is TGTGCCAGCAGTTCACGACAGGAGAGCTCCTATAATTCACCCCTCCACTTT. Protein sequence: CASSSRQESSYNSPLHF.

The V gene is TRBV5-1, the J gene TRBJ1-4; TRBD1 aligns across 8 bases. This CDR3 region has 16 residues. V lost 0 bases to trimming and J lost 4 bases; unmatched junction nucleotides: 5. Germline CDR1 SGHRS, CDR2 YFSETQ. This CDR3 reads CASSLGDRLRNEKLFF. The CDR3 DNA reads TGCGCCAGCAGCTTGGGGGACAGGCTCCGTAATGAAAAACTGTTTTTT.

This clonotype was found many times. The rearrangement links TRBV13 to TRBJ1-2; no clear D gene. V lost 0 bases and J lost 2, with 7 bases in between. The germline V gene has CDR1 PRHDT and CDR2 FYEKMQ (reference sequence). This CDR3 is 14 amino acids long. This chain's CDR3 is CASSLGRGNYGYTF. For the CDR3, the DNA is TGTGCCAGCAGCTTAGGCCGAGGGAACTATGGCTACACCTTC. The whole variable domain, filled in from reference TRBV13 and TRBJ1-2, reads AAGVIQSPRHLIKEKRETATLKCYPIPRHDTVYWYQQGPGQDPQFLISFYEKMQSDKGSIPDRFSAQQFSDYHSELNMSSLELGDSALYFCASSLGRGNYGYTFGSGTRLTVV.

The CDR3 DNA reads as TGTGCCAGCAGTGAAATTGGGGGACCCCAGCATTTT. Its protein is CASSEIGGPQHF. V gene TRBV2 combines with J gene TRBJ1-5; possibly TRBD1 for D (5 bases). The V gene lost 2 bases and the J gene lost 10 bases, with 9 bases spanning the gap. Germline CDR1 reads SNHLY; CDR2 reads FYNNEI. The CDR3 sequence is 12 residues long.

This clonotype was observed at least ten times. This chain links TRBV7-3 with TRBJ2-2, with D unresolved. The CDR3 has 15 residues. Germline V gene sequence: CDR1 SGHTA, CDR2 FQGTGA. Trimming removed 5 bases from V and 4 bases from J, with 14 bases in between. CDR3 region: CASSPSLTTTGELFF. CDR3 sequence (DNA): TGTGCCAGCAGCCCCTCCCTGACAACCACCGGGGAGCTGTTTTTT.

This chain uses TRBV2 with TRBJ1-6; D not resolved. V was trimmed by 5 bases and J by 13 bases, leaving 9 bases between them. This CDR3 region has 11 residues. CDR1 SNHLY and CDR2 FYNNEI come from the germline V gene. The chain's CDR3 is CASSYGQPLHF. CDR3 in DNA: TGTGCCAGCAGTTACGGGCAGCCCCTCCACTTT. Drawing the rest from reference TRBV2 and TRBJ1-6, the complete variable domain is EPEVTQTPSHQVTQMGQEVILRCVPISNHLYFYWYRQILGQKVEFLVSFYNNEISEKSEIFDDQFSVERPDGSNFTLKIRSTKLEDSAMYFCASSYGQPLHFGNGTRLTVT.

Many counts were recorded for this clonotype. The V and J genes are TRBV9 and TRBJ1-2; D is unclear. The CDR3 runs to 13 residues. CDR1 and CDR2 (germline): SGDLS, YYNGEE. V was shortened by 0 bases and J by 6 bases, with 9 bases between the two germline ends. CDR3 residues: CASSVGALDGYTF. CDR3 in DNA: TGTGCCAGCAGCGTAGGTGCGCTGGATGGCTACACCTTC.